Presented here are 15 T cell receptor beta chains from one specimen sequenced in a study of shared clonotypes between healthy human individuals. The naive CD8 population came from CD45RO-negative cells selected for CCR7, without terminally differentiated effector memory CD45RA+ cells. Some clones are missing from TCRdb's copy, which holds only in-frame ones; the method was immunoSEQ multiplex PCR. The sample has hundreds of thousands of clones; around 92% are singletons. Sequenced sample: naive CD8+ T cells sorted from blood. These TCRs come from a man aged 25 to 45 in good health.

Worth noting for this clone: The same CDR3 arises from other DNA sequences in this sample as well. This chain uses TRBV28 with TRBJ2-2; D is ambiguous. Germline CDR1 is MDHEN and CDR2 is SYDVKM. The germline V and J ends were trimmed by 3 bases and 5 bases, with 7 bases remaining between them. The CDR3 has 13 residues. In DNA form, the CDR3 reads TGTGCCAGCAGTTTTCGGCGGACCGGGGAGCTGTTTTTT. Residues: CASSFRRTGELFF.

V gene TRBV19 combines with J gene TRBJ1-1, with D unclear. The V gene lost 2 bases and the J gene lost 1 base, with 8 bases spanning the gap. The CDR3 is made up of 14 amino acids. Germline-derived CDR1 and CDR2 are LNHDA and SQIVND (reference sequence). In DNA form, the CDR3 reads TGTGCCAGTAGTATACAGGACGGGAACACTGAAGCTTTCTTT. Its protein product is CASSIQDGNTEAFF.

V is TRBV15 and J is TRBJ2-1, with 7 nucleotides matching TRBD1. Trimming removed 0 bases from V and 9 bases from J; junction bases left unmatched: 11. The CDR3 is 16 residues long. Looked up from germline, CDR1 is LNHNV and CDR2 is YYDKDF (reference sequence). The CDR3 here is CATSREGRGQWSEQFF. The CDR3 coding sequence is TGTGCCACCAGCAGAGAGGGTCGGGGACAGTGGAGTGAGCAGTTCTTC.

CDR3 in DNA: TGTGCCAGCGCCCGTAGAGAGTACACTGAAGCTTTCTTT. This translates into CASARREYTEAFF. This chain joins TRBV19 and TRBJ1-1; D is ambiguous. Germline CDR1 reads LNHDA; CDR2 reads SQIVND (reference sequence). Trimming shortened V by 9 bases and J by 3 bases, and 14 bases separated the two germline ends. This CDR3 comprises 13 residues. Together with reference TRBV19 and TRBJ1-1, the CDR3 gives the full variable domain: DGGITQSPKYLFRKEGQNVTLSCEQNLNHDAMYWYRQDPGQGLRLIYYSQIVNDFQKGDIAEGYSVSREKKESFPLTVTSAQKNPTAFYLCASARREYTEAFFGQGTRLTVV.

This rearrangement joins TRBV14 to TRBJ1-1; D uncertain. Between the trimmed V and J ends, which lost 6 bases and 3 bases, there was a span of 11 bases. The V gene's germline CDR1 is SGHDN and CDR2 FVKESK. This CDR3 contains 13 residues. CDR3 region: CASRDLGDTEAFF. CDR3 in DNA: TGTGCCAGCAGGGACCTTGGGGACACTGAAGCTTTCTTT.

This chain joins TRBV25-1 and TRBJ1-4; D uncertain. The V gene lost 4 bases and the J gene lost 6 bases, with 15 bases spanning the gap. The germline V gene encodes CDR1 MGHDK and CDR2 SYGVNS. This CDR3 has 15 residues. The CDR3 sequence: CASSGEDPGDEKLFF. In DNA, the CDR3 is TGTGCCAGCAGTGGTGAAGATCCCGGGGATGAAAAACTGTTTTTT.

The chain joins TRBV18 to TRBJ2-1; D not resolved. The CDR3 has 16 residues. The germline V gene encodes CDR1 KGHSH and CDR2 LQKENI. V lost 6 bases and J lost 5, with 20 bases in between. The CDR3 protein is CASSPQRRVHHNEQFF. CDR3 nucleotide sequence: TGTGCCAGCTCTCCCCAGAGAAGGGTTCACCACAATGAGCAGTTCTTC.

The chain employs TRBV29-1 and TRBJ2-1, with 7 nucleotides matching TRBD1. Unmatched junction bases numbered 9, after V lost 7 bases and J lost 9 bases. CDR1 and CDR2 from the germline V gene are SQVTM and ANQGSEA. The CDR3 totals 12 residues. Written as DNA, the CDR3 is TGCAGCGCAAGGACAGGTCAGCCTGAGCAGTTCTTC. Amino acid sequence: CSARTGQPEQFF.

The chain carries TRBV7-9 and TRBJ2-7, with no clear D. V lost 5 bases and J lost 9, with 11 bases in between. Germline V gene sequence: CDR1 SEHNR, CDR2 FQNEAQ (reference sequence). This CDR3 has 11 residues. The CDR3 nucleotides are TGTGCCAGCAGCCCCGGTAGTGCGCAGTACTTC. Its protein is CASSPGSAQYF.

Turning to this clone: The sample holds other DNA sequences that translate to the same CDR3. The genes are TRBV19 and TRBJ2-7; D assignment may be TRBD1 or TRBD2 (5 bases each). CDR1 is LNHDA, CDR2 SQIVND, per germline (reference sequence). The V end lost 4 bases, the J end lost 7 bases, and 23 bases lay between the germline ends. The CDR3 is 16 amino acids. CDR3 sequence: CASSTAGTHPRREQYF. The CDR3 DNA reads as TGTGCCAGTAGTACCGCCGGGACCCACCCCCGTAGGGAGCAGTACTTC.

This clone has just a few counts. This sample includes further DNA sequences coding for the same CDR3. The chain employs TRBV9 and TRBJ2-7, with 9 positions matching TRBD1. CDR1 is SGDLS, CDR2 YYNGEE, per germline. With V trimmed by 2 bases and J by 3 bases, 3 bases remained unmatched. The CDR3 has 14 residues. CDR3 coding DNA: TGTGCCAGCAGCGTGGGACAGGGAGGCTACGAGCAGTACTTC. Translation: CASSVGQGGYEQYF.

The rearrangement joins TRBV4-3 to TRBJ1-4; no definite D call. This CDR3 has 19 residues. V was shortened by 0 bases and J by 2 bases, with 19 bases between the two germline ends. The germline CDR1 and CDR2 sequences are LGHNA and YSLEER. This CDR3 reads CASSQDYMGLIATNEKLFF. CDR3 sequence (DNA): TGCGCCAGCAGCCAAGATTATATGGGTCTCATTGCCACTAATGAAAAACTGTTTTTT.

This clone was detected only a few times. V gene TRBV7-8 combines with J gene TRBJ2-2; D uncertain. Germline-derived CDR1 and CDR2 are SGHVS and FQNEAQ. V shed 2 bases and J shed 5 bases, with 3 bases lying between them. The CDR3 is made up of 12 amino acids. CDR3 bases: TGTGCCAGCAGCTTATGGACCGGGGAGCTGTTTTTT. Protein: CASSLWTGELFF.

V is TRBV6-4 and J is TRBJ1-4, with D unresolved. The V gene's germline CDR1 is MRHNA and CDR2 SNTAGT. The V end was cut by 3 bases, the J end by 4 bases, with 9 bases between. The CDR3 covers 14 residues. CDR3 protein: CASSDSRYNEKLFF. DNA of the CDR3: TGTGCCAGCAGTGATTCACGGTATAATGAAAAACTGTTTTTT.

J is TRBJ1-1 and V is TRBV27; D gene unclear. CDR1 MNHEY and CDR2 SMNVEV come from the germline V gene (reference sequence). Trimming took off 6 bases at V and 2 bases at J, with 28 bases between the two ends. The CDR3 is 19 amino acids. CDR3 protein: CASRPSVVSADTLNTEAFF. The CDR3 DNA sequence: TGTGCCAGCAGACCTTCGGTCGTGTCGGCAGACACTTTAAACACTGAAGCTTTCTTT.